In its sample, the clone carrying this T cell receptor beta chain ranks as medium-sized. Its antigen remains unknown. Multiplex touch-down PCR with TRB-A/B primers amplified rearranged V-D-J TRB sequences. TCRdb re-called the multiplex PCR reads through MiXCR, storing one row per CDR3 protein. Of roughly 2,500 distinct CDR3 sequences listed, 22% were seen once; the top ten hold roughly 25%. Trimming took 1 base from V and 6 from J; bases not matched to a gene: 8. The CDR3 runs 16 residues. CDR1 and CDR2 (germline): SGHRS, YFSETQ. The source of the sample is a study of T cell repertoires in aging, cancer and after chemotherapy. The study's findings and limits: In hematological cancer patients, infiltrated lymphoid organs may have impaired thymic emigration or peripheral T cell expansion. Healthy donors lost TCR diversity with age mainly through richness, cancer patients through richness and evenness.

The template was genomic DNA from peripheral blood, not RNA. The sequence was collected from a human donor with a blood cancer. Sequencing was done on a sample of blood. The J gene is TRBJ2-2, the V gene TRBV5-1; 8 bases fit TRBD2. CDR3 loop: CASSLQPGGPSGELFF. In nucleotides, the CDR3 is TGCGCCAGCAGCTTGCAGCCGGGAGGGCCCTCCGGGGAGCTGTTTTTT.